The clone carrying this T cell receptor beta chain has at least ten counts. What was amplified from RNA transcripts were TCR beta CDR3 regions. The HTBI primer set served for first-round RT-PCR of the TCR CDR3. TCRdb re-called the multiplex PCR reads through MiXCR, storing one row per CDR3 protein. The sample contains around 440,000 distinct CDR3 sequences, less than 20% of which appear only once. The CDR3 is 17 residues long. The junction had 6 bases not matched to a gene; V was cut back by 0 bases and J by 0 bases. Germline loops: CDR1 DFQATT, CDR2 SNEGSKA (reference sequence). This record belongs to a study of T cells in Graves' hyperthyroidism and ophthalmopathy.

This rearrangement joins TRBV20-1 to TRBJ2-7; 12 positions agree with TRBD2. Sequenced: blood. The sequence was collected from a woman between 18 and 30 years old with Graves' hyperthyroidism. CDR3 bases: TGCAGTGCTAGAGATCCGGGACTAGCGGGCCGCTCCTACGAGCAGTACTTC. Translation: CSARDPGLAGRSYEQYF.